This T cell receptor beta chain comes out of a study of OX40 agonist ivuxolimab in advanced cancers. Study summary: Prior therapy, whether anti-PD-1, anti-PD-L1 or anti-CTLA-4, was allowed, and about 39% had some.

The cohort excluded patients with autoimmune disease history or systemic immunosuppression. Libraries were prepared by immunoSEQ multiplex PCR; TCRdb keeps only in-frame clonotypes and omits some of them. The sample consists of 40,000 to 45,000 clones, roughly 80% of them appearing once. By share of the sample, this clone is medium-sized. Its antigen remains unidentified. Study results and caveats: Partial responders at 0.1-3.0 mg/kg showed near-lowest clonal expansion. Averaging showed that CD8+ T cells had more expanded clones than CD4+ did.

This clonotype originated in an adult with an advanced solid tumor such as melanoma, head and neck, liver or kidney cancer. The sample here was CD4+ or CD8+ T cells sorted from blood, taken in a trial of the OX40 agonist ivuxolimab.

CDR3 residues: CASSLEGGRTTGELFF. The CDR3 bases are TGCGCCAGCAGCTTGGAGGGAGGGAGGACCACCGGGGAGCTGTTTTTT. The rearrangement uses TRBV5-1 and TRBJ2-2, with TRBD2 identical over 7 bases. Trimming cost V 0 bases and J 4 bases; bases outside gene matches: 6. The V gene's germline CDR1 is SGHRS and CDR2 YFSETQ. The CDR3 is 16 residues long.